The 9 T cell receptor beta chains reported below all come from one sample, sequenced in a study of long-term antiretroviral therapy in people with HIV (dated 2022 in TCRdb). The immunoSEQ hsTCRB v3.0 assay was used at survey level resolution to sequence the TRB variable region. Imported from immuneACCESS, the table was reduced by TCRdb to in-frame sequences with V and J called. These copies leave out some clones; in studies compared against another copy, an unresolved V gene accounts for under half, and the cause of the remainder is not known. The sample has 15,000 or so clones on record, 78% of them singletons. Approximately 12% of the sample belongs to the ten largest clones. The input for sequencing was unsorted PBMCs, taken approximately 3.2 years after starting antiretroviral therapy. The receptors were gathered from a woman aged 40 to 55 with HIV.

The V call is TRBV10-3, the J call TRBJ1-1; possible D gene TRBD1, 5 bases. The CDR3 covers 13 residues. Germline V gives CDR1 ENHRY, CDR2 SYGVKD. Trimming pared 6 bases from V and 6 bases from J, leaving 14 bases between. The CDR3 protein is CAISPGPTPEAFF. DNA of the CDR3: TGTGCCATCAGCCCGGGACCAACCCCTGAAGCTTTCTTT.

CDR3 sequence: CASSEFGGHSYNSPLHF. The CDR3, as DNA: TGTGCCAGCAGTGAATTTGGGGGGCACTCCTATAATTCACCCCTCCACTTT. The V call is TRBV6-1, the J call TRBJ1-6; weak D call: TRBD1 (6 bases). Trimming removed 2 bases from V and 0 bases from J, with 11 bases in between. CDR1 MNHNS and CDR2 SASEGT come from the germline V gene. This CDR3 has 17 residues.

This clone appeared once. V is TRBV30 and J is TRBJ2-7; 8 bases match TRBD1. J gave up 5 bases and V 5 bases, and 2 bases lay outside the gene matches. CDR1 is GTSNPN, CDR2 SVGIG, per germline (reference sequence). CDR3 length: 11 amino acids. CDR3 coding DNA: TGTGCCTGGTCGACAGGGGACGAGCAGTACTTC. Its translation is CAWSTGDEQYF.

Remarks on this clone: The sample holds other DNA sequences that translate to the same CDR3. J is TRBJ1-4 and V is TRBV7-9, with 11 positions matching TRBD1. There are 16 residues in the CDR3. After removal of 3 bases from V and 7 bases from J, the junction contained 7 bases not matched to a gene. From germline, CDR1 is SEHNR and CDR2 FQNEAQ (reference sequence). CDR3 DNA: TGTGCCAGCAGCTTGGGGGACAGGGGGATTATTGAAAAACTGTTTTTT. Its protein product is CASSLGDRGIIEKLFF.

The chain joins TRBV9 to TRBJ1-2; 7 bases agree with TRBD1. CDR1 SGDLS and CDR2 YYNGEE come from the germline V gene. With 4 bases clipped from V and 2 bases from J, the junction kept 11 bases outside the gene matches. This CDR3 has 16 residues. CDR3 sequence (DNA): TGTGCCAGCAGCCATTTGGACAGGACCCTAAACTATGGCTACACCTTC. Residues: CASSHLDRTLNYGYTF. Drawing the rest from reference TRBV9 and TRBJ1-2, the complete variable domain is DSGVTQTPKHLITATGQRVTLRCSPRSGDLSVYWYQQSLDQGLQFLIQYYNGEERAKGNILERFSAQQFPDLHSELNLSSLELGDSALYFCASSHLDRTLNYGYTFGSGTRLTVV.

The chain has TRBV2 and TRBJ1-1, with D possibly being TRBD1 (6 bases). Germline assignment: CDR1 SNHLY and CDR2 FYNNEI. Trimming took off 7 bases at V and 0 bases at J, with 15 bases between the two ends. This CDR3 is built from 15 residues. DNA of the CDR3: TGTGCCAGCAAAGGGGGGGAGGCTATGAACACTGAAGCTTTCTTT. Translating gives CASKGGEAMNTEAFF. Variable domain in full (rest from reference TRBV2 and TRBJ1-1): EPEVTQTPSHQVTQMGQEVILRCVPISNHLYFYWYRQILGQKVEFLVSFYNNEISEKSEIFDDQFSVERPDGSNFTLKIRSTKLEDSAMYFCASKGGEAMNTEAFFGQGTRLTVV.

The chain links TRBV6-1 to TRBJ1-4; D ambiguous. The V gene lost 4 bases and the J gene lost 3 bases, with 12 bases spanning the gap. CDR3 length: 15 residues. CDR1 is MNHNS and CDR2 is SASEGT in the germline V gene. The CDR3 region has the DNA TGTGCCAGCAGTGCTTCGCCTGGGGCTAATGAAAAACTGTTTTTT. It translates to CASSASPGANEKLFF.

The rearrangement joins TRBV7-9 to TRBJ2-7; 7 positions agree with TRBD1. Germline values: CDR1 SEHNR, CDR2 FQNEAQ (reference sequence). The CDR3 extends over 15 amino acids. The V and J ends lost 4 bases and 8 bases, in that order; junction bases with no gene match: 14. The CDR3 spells CASSSGIGQDLQQYF. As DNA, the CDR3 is TGTGCCAGCAGCTCCGGGATCGGACAGGACTTACAGCAGTACTTC.

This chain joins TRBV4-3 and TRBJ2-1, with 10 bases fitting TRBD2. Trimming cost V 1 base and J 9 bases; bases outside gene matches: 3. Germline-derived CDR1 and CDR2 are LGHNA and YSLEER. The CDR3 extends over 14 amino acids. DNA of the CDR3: TGCGCCAGCAGCCAAGGAGCGGGGGGGCGTGAGCAGTTCTTC. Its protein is CASSQGAGGREQFF.